The clone carrying this T cell receptor beta chain was picked up one time. The germline gives CDR1 LGHDT, CDR2 YNNKEL (reference sequence). The V gene end was trimmed by 7 bases and the J gene end by 9 bases; junction bases not matched to a gene: 8. This CDR3 comprises 14 residues. The sample originates from a study of blood T cell repertoires in COVID-19. Sequencing used immunoSEQ multiplex PCR; TCRdb keeps in-frame clones, though not all of them. Of approximately 190,000 clones listed, around four fifths are singletons. The source is a woman aged 25 to 39 with acute or convalescent COVID-19. Sequencing was carried out using peripheral blood. The gene calls are TRBV3-1 (or the pseudogene TRBV3-2) and TRBJ2-1; TRBD1 matches 11 bases. In nucleotides, the CDR3 is TGTGCCAGCACCCGGGACAGGGGGAGAAGTGAGCAGTTCTTC. It encodes CASTRDRGRSEQFF.